Below, 9 T cell receptor beta chains from the same sample are listed, as sequenced in a study of cytomegalovirus exposure and HLA in healthy donors listed by TCRdb under 2017. Preparation of the library involved the immunoSEQ multiplex PCR assay. For the multiplex PCR, a mixture combining 60 forward primers for TCR Vbeta segments and 13 reverse primers for TCR Jbeta segments was used. TCRdb re-hosts the immuneACCESS table, in-frame sequences only. Its copies lack some clones; in the studies checked, an unresolved V gene accounts for under half of them, and the cause for the rest is not known. The sample table records about 90,000 clones; around 80% of these occur just once. In total, the top ten clones hold around 2.5% of the sample. The specimen sequenced was PBMCs. The receptors derive from a man aged 25 to 40 in good health and CMV-seronegative.

This clone was seen only a few times. V and J are TRBV7-9 and TRBJ2-5; TRBD1 is a possible D gene (5 bases). Trimming left V 5 bases short and J 2 bases short, with 15 bases between. The length of the CDR3 is 15 residues. Germline V gene lookup returns CDR1 SEHNR and CDR2 FQNEAQ (reference sequence). CDR3 nucleotides: TGTGCCAGCAGCCCGGTGGGGCCCTCGCAAGAGACCCAGTACTTC. Translating it yields CASSPVGPSQETQYF.

The chain recombines TRBV2 with TRBJ1-1, with a possible D match to TRBD1 (5 bases). Trimming left V 0 bases short and J 6 bases short, with 14 bases between. Germline V gives CDR1 SNHLY, CDR2 FYNNEI. CDR3 size: 15 residues. The CDR3 sequence is CASSEALTGGAEAFF. The DNA of the CDR3 is TGTGCCAGCAGTGAAGCGCTTACGGGGGGGGCTGAAGCTTTCTTT. Using reference TRBV2 and TRBJ1-1 for the parts outside the CDR3, the full variable domain is EPEVTQTPSHQVTQMGQEVILRCVPISNHLYFYWYRQILGQKVEFLVSFYNNEISEKSEIFDDQFSVERPDGSNFTLKIRSTKLEDSAMYFCASSEALTGGAEAFFGQGTRLTVV.

The gene calls are TRBV7-9 and TRBJ1-5; 8 nucleotides align to TRBD1. Germline V gene data show CDR1 as SEHNR and CDR2 as FQNEAQ (reference sequence). Unmatched junction bases numbered 11, after V lost 4 bases and J lost 0 bases. The CDR3 is made up of 18 amino acids. Here the CDR3 reads CASSSQLTGGYSNQPQHF. CDR3 nucleotides: TGTGCCAGCAGCTCGCAGTTAACAGGGGGATATAGCAATCAGCCCCAGCATTTT.

The count of this clone is one. This chain uses TRBV6-6 with TRBJ1-6; possibly TRBD1 for D (6 bases). The CDR3 covers 16 residues. Germline V CDR1 and CDR2: MNHNY, SVGAGI (reference sequence). V dropped 4 bases and J dropped 5 bases, with 15 bases sitting between them. The CDR3 spells CASSSRKGQDNSPLHF. The DNA for the CDR3 is TGTGCCAGCAGTTCTCGTAAGGGACAAGATAATTCACCCCTCCACTTT.

This clone was seen more than once but under ten times. The chain is built from TRBV6-1 and TRBJ2-5; D ambiguous. Per the germline V gene, CDR1 is MNHNS and CDR2 is SASEGT. The CDR3 runs 12 residues. V shed 0 bases and J shed 5 bases, with 4 bases lying between them. The CDR3 nucleotides are TGTGCCAGCAGTGAAGCGAGGGAGACCCAGTACTTC. Amino acids: CASSEARETQYF.

J is TRBJ1-2 and V is TRBV28; TRBD1 is a possible D gene (6 bases). Trimming stripped 6 bases from V and 8 bases from J, with 16 bases between. The CDR3 loop spans 13 amino acids. Looked up from germline, CDR1 is MDHEN and CDR2 is SYDVKM. The CDR3 loop reads CASSPGHPIGYTF. The CDR3, as DNA: TGTGCCAGCAGCCCGGGACACCCAATCGGCTACACCTTC.

The chain employs TRBV10-3 and TRBJ1-2; 7 bases line up with TRBD1. V was pared by 3 bases and J by 4 bases, with 8 bases of the junction left unmatched. The CDR3 covers 15 residues. Looked up from germline, CDR1 is ENHRY and CDR2 is SYGVKD. CDR3 nucleotide sequence: TGTGCCATCAGTGATTTAGGGGGCGGCGTCTATGGCTACACCTTC. The encoded protein is CAISDLGGGVYGYTF.

The CDR3 DNA reads TGTGCCAGCAAATCCGCTACAGGGATTTTTGGAAACACCATATATTTT. Protein product: CASKSATGIFGNTIYF. The chain carries TRBV27 and TRBJ1-3; possibly TRBD1 for D (6 bases). Per germline, CDR1 MNHEY and CDR2 SMNVEV (reference sequence). V shed 7 bases and J shed 3 bases, with 19 bases lying between them. The CDR3 extends over 16 amino acids.

V usage is TRBV19 and J usage is TRBJ1-1; 8 bases agree with TRBD1. Looked up from germline, CDR1 is LNHDA and CDR2 is SQIVND (reference sequence). With 3 bases clipped from V and 1 base from J, the junction kept 13 bases outside the gene matches. The CDR3 sequence is 18 residues long. For the CDR3, the DNA is TGTGCCAGTAGTATGGTCGGGCAGGGGGCCGGGCGGAACACTGAAGCTTTCTTT. As protein: CASSMVGQGAGRNTEAFF.